What follows are 4 T cell receptor beta chains derived from one specimen sequenced in a study of T cell repertoires in cytomegalovirus infection. TCRdb itself ran the reads through MiXCR, one entry per CDR3 protein. The sample holds approximately 250,000 distinct CDR3 sequences; 22% are singletons and the top ten take 15% to 20%. Specimen: CD8+ T cells from PBMCs. Receptor source: a human donor in good health (CMV status not recorded). Some clones in this sample may be carry-over from other donors' samples.

The chain couples TRBV7-8 to TRBJ2-3; no firm D call. V was clipped by 11 bases and J by 0 bases, with 12 bases between them. This CDR3 has 13 residues. Germline loops: CDR1 SGHVS, CDR2 FQNEAQ. CDR3 coding DNA: TGTGCCTATAGGCCGTTGAGCACAGATACGCAGTATTTT. Protein: CAYRPLSTDTQYF.

CDR3 DNA: TGTGCCAGCAGCTTATATCCCGGGCGAGGGATCACCGGGGAGCTGTTTTTT. Translation gives CASSLYPGRGITGELFF. The chain employs TRBV7-6 and TRBJ2-2; TRBD2 might be the D (5 bases). This CDR3 region has 17 residues. Trimming took off 2 bases at V and 4 bases at J, with 17 bases between the two ends. The V gene's germline CDR1 is SGHVS and CDR2 FNYEAQ.

The table lists this clonotype with many counts. The rearrangement links TRBV10-2 to TRBJ1-1; D gene uncertain. Trimming shortened V by 8 bases and J by 1 base, and 5 bases separated the two germline ends. This CDR3 has 11 residues. The germline CDR1 and CDR2 sequences are WSHSY and SAAADI. Here the CDR3 reads CASGGNTEAFF. The DNA of the CDR3 is TGCGCCAGCGGCGGGAACACTGAAGCTTTCTTT.

This chain links TRBV27 with TRBJ1-2; tentatively, D is TRBD1 (5 bases). V was cut by 5 bases and J by 7 bases, with 20 bases left in between. Germline CDR1 MNHEY, CDR2 SMNVEV (reference sequence). The CDR3 extends over 15 amino acids. CDR3 nucleotide sequence: TGTGCCAGCAGTCCTAGGGCAGGGAGGTGGCGTGGCTACACCTTC. It codes for CASSPRAGRWRGYTF.